These 28 T cell receptor beta chains originate from one sample sequenced in a study of T cell responses to AZD1222 COVID-19 vaccine. TCRdb's copy holds only in-frame clones and misses some; the assay was immunoSEQ multiplex PCR. In the table there are about 140,000 clones, 80% to 95% of which are singletons. The sequenced sample was peripheral blood, obtained on day 0 of AZD1222 vaccination. Every receptor here comes from an adult in good health.

The chain links TRBV7-2 to TRBJ1-2, with TRBD1 as a possible D gene (5 bases). The CDR3 spans 13 residues. The V end lost 6 bases, the J end lost 6 bases, and 14 bases lay between the germline ends. CDR1 and CDR2 from the germline V gene are SGHTA and FQGNSA. CDR3: CASRPRGFDGYTF. DNA of the CDR3: TGTGCCAGCAGACCTAGGGGATTCGATGGCTACACCTTC.

The chain joins TRBV29-1 to TRBJ1-4; D is unclear. The V end lost 3 bases, the J end lost 6 bases, and 11 bases lay between the germline ends. CDR1 and CDR2 from the germline V gene are SQVTM and ANQGSEA. The CDR3 contains 13 residues. CDR3 amino acids: CSVDLGSDEKLFF. In DNA, the CDR3 is TGCAGCGTTGATTTGGGTTCGGATGAAAAACTGTTTTTT.

The chain employs TRBV5-1 and TRBJ2-7; D possibly corresponds to TRBD1 (7 bases). In germline, CDR1 is SGHRS, CDR2 YFSETQ. The CDR3 loop spans 15 amino acids. Trimming shortened V by 4 bases and J by 3 bases, and 17 bases separated the two germline ends. CDR3 DNA: TGCGCCAGCAGCCCTCTTGGAGGGGGCAGCTACGAGCAGTACTTC. Translating it yields CASSPLGGGSYEQYF.

J is TRBJ1-3 and V is TRBV7-9; D gene unclear. Germline V gives CDR1 SEHNR, CDR2 FQNEAQ (reference sequence). The CDR3 length is 13 residues. V lost 1 base and J lost 4, with 5 bases in between. The CDR3 is CASSLVLGNTIYF. CDR3 in DNA: TGTGCCAGCAGCTTAGTTTTAGGAAACACCATATATTTT. Combining the CDR3 with reference TRBV7-9 and TRBJ1-3 gives the whole variable domain DTGVSQNPRHKITKRGQNVTFRCDPISEHNRLYWYRQTLGQGPEFLTYFQNEAQLEKSRLLSDRFSAERPKGSFSTLEIQRTEQGDSAMYLCASSLVLGNTIYFGEGSWLTVV.

The chain joins TRBV15 to TRBJ1-5; TRBD1 matches 8 bases. The CDR3 is made up of 13 amino acids. The germline CDR1 and CDR2 sequences are LNHNV and YYDKDF (reference sequence). With 8 bases clipped from V and 1 base from J, the junction kept 1 base outside the gene matches. CDR3 DNA sequence: TGTGCCACCGGACAGGGAAGCAATCAGCCCCAGCATTTT. Its protein product is CATGQGSNQPQHF. The full variable domain, rest sourced from reference TRBV15 and TRBJ1-5, is DAMVIQNPRYQVTQFGKPVTLSCSQTLNHNVMYWYQQKSSQAPKLLFHYYDKDFNNEADTPDNFQSRRPNTSFCFLDIRSPGLGDTAMYLCATGQGSNQPQHFGDGTRLSIL.

This chain links TRBV27 with TRBJ2-7; D might be TRBD2 (6 bases). Germline CDR1 and CDR2: MNHEY and SMNVEV (reference sequence). Trimming took off 6 bases at V and 0 bases at J, with 12 bases between the two ends. The CDR3 spans 14 residues. This CDR3 reads CASREGLISYEQYF. The CDR3 DNA sequence: TGTGCCAGCAGGGAGGGCCTTATCTCCTACGAGCAGTACTTC.

The gene calls are TRBV18 and TRBJ2-1; weak D call: TRBD2 (6 bases). This CDR3 spans 15 amino acids. V was clipped by 6 bases and J by 9 bases, with 21 bases between them. Germline V gives CDR1 KGHSH, CDR2 LQKENI. The CDR3 DNA is TGTGCCAGCTCGTCGTGGACGGCGGGAAATCTTGAGCAGTTCTTC. It is translated as CASSSWTAGNLEQFF. Together with reference TRBV18 and TRBJ2-1, the CDR3 gives the full variable domain: NAGVMQNPRHLVRRRGQEARLRCSPMKGHSHVYWYRQLPEEGLKFMVYLQKENIIDESGMPKERFSAEFPKEGPSILRIQQVVRGDSAAYFCASSSWTAGNLEQFFGPGTRLTVL.

The chain recombines TRBV7-9 with TRBJ2-1; D is unclear. Looked up from germline, CDR1 is SEHNR and CDR2 is FQNEAQ (reference sequence). The V and J ends lost 7 bases and 3 bases respectively, with 16 bases between them. This CDR3 spans 15 amino acids. The DNA for the CDR3 is TGTGCCAGCACCTCGAGGCCCTCTGGCTACAATGAGCAGTTCTTC. Translation: CASTSRPSGYNEQFF.

As DNA, the CDR3 is TGCGCCAGCAGCGCCCGGGGGGCTGGCACAGATACGCAGTATTTT. Protein product: CASSARGAGTDTQYF. The chain is built from TRBV5-1 and TRBJ2-3, with D tentatively TRBD2 (7 bases). This CDR3 has 15 residues. The germline V gene has CDR1 SGHRS and CDR2 YFSETQ. Trimming removed 4 bases from V and 1 base from J, with 13 bases in between.

The chain has TRBV6-5 and TRBJ1-2; D uncertain. Germline CDR1 MNHEY, CDR2 SVGAGI. The V end was cut by 7 bases, the J end by 0 bases, with 15 bases between. This CDR3 is built from 15 residues. The CDR3 protein is CASKAPGQTNYGYTF. CDR3 in DNA: TGTGCCAGCAAGGCCCCCGGGCAGACTAACTATGGCTACACCTTC.

This chain uses TRBV7-2 with TRBJ1-1; D is possibly TRBD1 (6 bases). The CDR3 spans 15 residues. V lost 2 bases, J lost 3 bases, and 13 bases lay in between. The germline V gene encodes CDR1 SGHTA and CDR2 FQGNSA. The CDR3 sequence is CASSLTEGGDTEAFF. CDR3 sequence (DNA): TGTGCCAGCAGCTTAACCGAGGGGGGGGACACTGAAGCTTTCTTT. Full variable domain (remainder filled in from reference TRBV7-2 and TRBJ1-1): GAGVSQSPSNKVTEKGKDVELRCDPISGHTALYWYRQSLGQGLEFLIYFQGNSAPDKSGLPSDRFSAERTGGSVSTLTIQRTQQEDSAVYLCASSLTEGGDTEAFFGQGTRLTVV.

V and J are TRBV28 and TRBJ1-1; no firm D call. CDR1 and CDR2 (germline): MDHEN, SYDVKM. The CDR3 extends over 14 amino acids. Trimming removed 3 bases at V and 1 base at J, with 9 bases between. The CDR3 loop reads CASSFRSANTEAFF. CDR3 in DNA: TGTGCCAGCAGTTTTCGGTCGGCGAACACTGAAGCTTTCTTT.

The count of this clone is one. CDR3 region: CASSPPSAGTSNEKLFF. The CDR3 bases are TGTGCCAGCTCACCACCGAGTGCAGGGACCTCTAATGAAAAACTGTTTTTT. The rearrangement uses TRBV18 and TRBJ1-4; the D gene is possibly TRBD1 (5 bases). Germline CDR1 and CDR2: KGHSH and LQKENI. The CDR3 consists of 17 residues. V lost 0 bases, J lost 3 bases, and 14 bases lay in between.

The genes are TRBV2 and TRBJ2-1; 15 bases are a match to TRBD2. V dropped 6 bases and J dropped 0; count of bases not matched to a gene: 18. The CDR3 consists of 22 residues. Germline assignment: CDR1 SNHLY and CDR2 FYNNEI. The CDR3 loop is CASRPGLAGTSGGTSSYNEQFF. CDR3 DNA sequence: TGTGCCAGCAGGCCCGGGTTAGCCGGGACTAGCGGGGGGACGAGCTCCTACAATGAGCAGTTCTTC.

The chain couples TRBV18 to TRBJ2-2, with unresolved D. Germline V lookup: CDR1 KGHSH, CDR2 LQKENI. The ends were cut back, 2 bases at V and 5 bases at J, with 6 bases in the middle. The CDR3 is 13 residues long. The CDR3 DNA reads TGTGCCAGCTCACCATCATCGACCGGGGAGCTGTTTTTT. As protein: CASSPSSTGELFF.

The chain has TRBV11-2 and TRBJ2-5; D gene ambiguous. CDR1 and CDR2 from the germline V gene are SGHAT and FQNNGV. V dropped 1 base and J dropped 3 bases, with 6 bases sitting between them. The CDR3 has 13 residues. The CDR3 region has the DNA TGTGCCAGCAGCTTAGCAGAAGAAGAGACCCAGTACTTC. Translation gives CASSLAEEETQYF.

The chain is built from TRBV3-1 (or the pseudogene TRBV3-2) and TRBJ2-1; the D gene is possibly TRBD2 (5 bases). Trimming pared 4 bases from V and 2 bases from J, leaving 15 bases between. The CDR3 has 16 amino acids. Per germline, CDR1 LGHDT and CDR2 YNNKEL (reference sequence). CDR3 in DNA: TGTGCCAGCAGCCTTCACGACGGGGTAACCTACAATGAGCAGTTCTTC. Translation gives CASSLHDGVTYNEQFF.

The sample holds one count of this clone. The chain recombines TRBV21-1 with TRBJ2-3; TRBD1 is taken as the D call from the table, unchecked against the DNA. TRBV21-1 is a known pseudogene. This CDR3 comprises 20 residues. The CDR3 DNA reads as TGTGCCAGCAGCAATCCCGTCATGGGGCAAACAGGGGACCACACAGATACGCAGTATTTT. Its protein is CASSNPVMGQTGDHTDTQYF.

This clone showed up just once. V is TRBV7-2 and J is TRBJ2-2; TRBD2 might be the D (5 bases). V dropped 1 base and J dropped 1 base, with 10 bases sitting between them. The CDR3 is 16 residues long. CDR1 and CDR2 from the germline V gene are SGHTA and FQGNSA. The CDR3 loop reads CASSLDPGGNTGELFF. The CDR3 region has the DNA TGTGCCAGCAGCTTAGATCCAGGAGGGAACACCGGGGAGCTGTTTTTT. Together with reference TRBV7-2 and TRBJ2-2, the CDR3 gives the full variable domain: GAGVSQSPSNKVTEKGKDVELRCDPISGHTALYWYRQSLGQGLEFLIYFQGNSAPDKSGLPSDRFSAERTGGSVSTLTIQRTQQEDSAVYLCASSLDPGGNTGELFFGEGSRLTVL.

The genes are TRBV28 and TRBJ2-2, with a weak D call TRBD2 (6 bases). This CDR3 has 13 amino acids. Germline CDR1 MDHEN, CDR2 SYDVKM. The V end was cut by 7 bases, the J end by 4 bases, with 10 bases between. The CDR3 DNA is TGTGCCAGCAACCGGGGAGGCACCGGGGAGCTGTTTTTT. Translating gives CASNRGGTGELFF.

The rearrangement links TRBV2 to TRBJ2-3; TRBD2 is a possible D gene (6 bases). Trimming took off 4 bases at V and 1 base at J, with 6 bases between the two ends. The CDR3 sequence is 13 residues long. CDR1 and CDR2 (germline): SNHLY, FYNNEI. The CDR3 DNA is TGTGCCAGCAGTGCGGGGGGCACAGATACGCAGTATTTT. It specifies CASSAGGTDTQYF.

The V and J genes are TRBV6-5 and TRBJ1-1; D call uncertain. The V end was cut by 7 bases, the J end by 4 bases, with 7 bases between. Per the germline V gene, CDR1 is MNHEY and CDR2 is SVGAGI. The CDR3 loop spans 11 amino acids. The CDR3 DNA follows: TGTGCCAGCAATACGGGCACTGAAGCTTTCTTT. Protein: CASNTGTEAFF.

V is TRBV5-8 and J is TRBJ1-3, with D possibly TRBD1 on 6 matching bases. Germline-derived CDR1 and CDR2 are SGHTS and YDEGEE. The CDR3 loop spans 14 amino acids. V dropped 2 bases and J dropped 4 bases, with 10 bases sitting between them. CDR3 residues: CASSLQGSGNTIYF. As DNA, the CDR3 is TGTGCCAGCAGCTTACAGGGTTCGGGAAACACCATATATTTT. The whole variable domain, filled in from reference TRBV5-8 and TRBJ1-3, reads EAGVTQSPTHLIKTRGQQATLRCSPISGHTSVYWYQQALGLGLQFLLWYDEGEERNRGNFPPRFSGRQFPNYSSELNVNALELEDSALYLCASSLQGSGNTIYFGEGSWLTVV.

The CDR3 DNA reads as TGTGCCAGCAGTAGAAGGGCCCCCTACAATGAGCAGTTCTTC. Its protein product is CASSRRAPYNEQFF. The chain joins TRBV6-5 to TRBJ2-1; no definite D call. The CDR3 consists of 14 residues. Germline V gene lookup returns CDR1 MNHEY and CDR2 SVGAGI. Trimming cost V 5 bases and J 2 bases, with 10 bases left between them.

Points on this clone: The CDR3 end shows no conserved phenylalanine or tryptophan, and so a read error is likely. The rearrangement joins TRBV28 to TRBJ1-2; D is unclear. Between the trimmed V and J ends, which lost 8 bases and 3 bases, there was a span of 7 bases. The CDR3 has 11 amino acids. Germline values: CDR1 MDHEN, CDR2 SYDVKM. CDR3 bases: TGTGCCAGCCACAGCGACTATGGCTACACCCTC. It codes for CASHSDYGYTL.

This clone was counted a few times. This chain links TRBV6-2 or TRBV6-3 with TRBJ2-1, with unresolved D. Germline CDR1 reads MNHEY; CDR2 reads SVGEGT. CDR3 length: 11 amino acids. The germline V and J ends were trimmed by 4 bases and 7 bases, with 5 bases remaining between them. CDR3 nucleotide sequence: TGTGCCAGCAGTTGGGCTAATGAGCAGTTCTTC. Protein: CASSWANEQFF.

This chain joins TRBV24-1 and TRBJ2-7, with 14 bases fitting TRBD2. The trim removed 4 bases at V and 2 bases at J, leaving 6 bases unmatched. The CDR3 sequence is 17 residues long. CDR1 KGHDR and CDR2 SFDVKD come from the germline V gene. DNA of the CDR3: TGTGCCACCAGTGACCGAGGACTAGCGGGAGGTACCTACGAGCAGTACTTC. Protein sequence: CATSDRGLAGGTYEQYF.

The V call is TRBV6-5, the J call TRBJ2-7, with 7 bases identical to TRBD1. Germline V gene data show CDR1 as MNHEY and CDR2 as SVGAGI. V lost 5 bases, J lost 7 bases, and 8 bases stayed unmatched. The CDR3 extends over 13 amino acids. CDR3 residues: CASSRDSYLEQYF. The CDR3 DNA sequence: TGTGCCAGCAGTAGGGACAGCTATCTGGAGCAGTACTTC.